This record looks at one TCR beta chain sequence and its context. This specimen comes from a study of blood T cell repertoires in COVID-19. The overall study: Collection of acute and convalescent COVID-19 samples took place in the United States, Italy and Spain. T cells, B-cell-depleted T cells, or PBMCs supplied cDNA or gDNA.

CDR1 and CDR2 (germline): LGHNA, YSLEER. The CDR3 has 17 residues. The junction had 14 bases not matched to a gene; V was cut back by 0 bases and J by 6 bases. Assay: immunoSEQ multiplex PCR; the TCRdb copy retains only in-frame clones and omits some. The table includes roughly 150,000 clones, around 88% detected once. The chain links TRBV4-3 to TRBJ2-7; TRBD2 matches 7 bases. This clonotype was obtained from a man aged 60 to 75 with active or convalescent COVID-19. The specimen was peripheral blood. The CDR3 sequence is CASSQDPGREGGSEQYF. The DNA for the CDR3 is TGCGCCAGCAGCCAAGACCCGGGTAGGGAGGGAGGGTCCGAGCAGTACTTC.